This TCR beta chain emerged from a study of blood T cell repertoires in COVID-19. Study background: Material from acute and convalescent COVID-19 was sourced from the United States, Italy and Spain.

Seattle's cohort entered during active infection and was followed longitudinally. Trimming pared 2 bases from V and 4 bases from J, leaving 3 bases between. CDR1 SGHNT and CDR2 YENEEA come from the germline V gene. CDR3 length: 12 amino acids. As processed by the authors: Estimation of nucleated cell counts was performed using reference gene primer amplification. Profiled with immunoSEQ multiplex PCR; TCRdb holds only in-frame clones, not every one. V, J and clone size are those of that table, while D and trimming were read from the DNA. The repertoire holds 97,000 or so clones, with 87% as singletons.

Sequenced input: peripheral blood. The V and J genes are TRBV11-3 and TRBJ2-1; D remains ambiguous. The clonotype originates from a woman in her 50s with COVID-19, enrolled during active disease. The CDR3 spells CASSLQYNEQFF. The CDR3 nucleotides are TGTGCCAGCAGCTTACAATACAATGAGCAGTTCTTC.